What follows are 16 T cell receptor beta chains derived from one specimen sequenced in a study of OX40 agonist ivuxolimab in advanced cancers. Preparation of the library involved the immunoSEQ multiplex PCR assay. Imported from immuneACCESS, the table was reduced by TCRdb to in-frame sequences with V and J called. These copies leave out some clones; in studies compared against another copy, an unresolved V gene accounts for under half, and the cause of the remainder is not known. The sample has about 33,000 clones on record, under 85% of them singletons. Roughly 10% of the sample is held by the ten biggest clonotypes. The input for sequencing was CD4+ or CD8+ T cells sorted from blood, taken in a trial of the OX40 agonist ivuxolimab. These receptors came from an adult with an advanced solid tumor such as melanoma, head and neck, liver or kidney cancer.

This chain links TRBV28 with TRBJ2-5; 13 bases match TRBD2. V shed 5 bases, J shed 4 bases, and the junction held 4 bases outside the gene matches. The CDR3 consists of 15 residues. Germline CDR1 reads MDHEN; CDR2 reads SYDVKM. DNA of the CDR3: TGTGCCAGCAGTCCACTAGCGGGGGGGAGAGAGACCCAGTACTTC. Its protein product is CASSPLAGGRETQYF.

This sequence joins TRBV11-2 and TRBJ2-3; weak D call: TRBD2 (7 bases). This CDR3 region has 15 residues. Germline V gene data show CDR1 as SGHAT and CDR2 as FQNNGV. V gave up 2 bases and J gave up 6 bases, with 15 bases separating them. The CDR3 region is CASSLKGGYLDTQYF. The CDR3 DNA reads TGTGCCAGCAGCTTAAAGGGGGGGTATCTTGATACGCAGTATTTT.

This chain links TRBV18 with TRBJ2-3, with a tentative D call TRBD2 (5 bases). V lost 8 bases, J lost 0 bases, and 9 bases lay in between. CDR1 and CDR2 (germline): KGHSH, LQKENI. The CDR3 loop spans 13 amino acids. The DNA of the CDR3 is TGTGCCAGCCGTAGCGATAGCACAGATACGCAGTATTTT. Translated: CASRSDSTDTQYF. Filled out from reference TRBV18 and TRBJ2-3, the complete variable domain reads NAGVMQNPRHLVRRRGQEARLRCSPMKGHSHVYWYRQLPEEGLKFMVYLQKENIIDESGMPKERFSAEFPKEGPSILRIQQVVRGDSAAYFCASRSDSTDTQYFGPGTRLTVL.

The gene calls are TRBV4-2 and TRBJ2-1; the D gene could be TRBD1 or TRBD2 (5 bases each). Germline V gene lookup returns CDR1 LGHNA and CDR2 YNFKEQ. Trimming stripped 1 base from V and 0 bases from J, with 13 bases between. The length of the CDR3 is 17 residues. This chain's CDR3 is CASSQAGTAGSYNEQFF. The DNA of the CDR3 is TGTGCCAGCAGCCAAGCAGGGACGGCAGGCTCCTACAATGAGCAGTTCTTC.

The V gene is TRBV6-5, the J gene TRBJ2-3; 10 positions agree with TRBD1. The CDR3 consists of 15 residues. Germline loops: CDR1 MNHEY, CDR2 SVGAGI. V dropped 4 bases and J dropped 4; count of bases not matched to a gene: 5. CDR3 region: CASSSRTGGADTQYF. CDR3 sequence (DNA): TGTGCCAGCAGTTCGCGGACAGGGGGAGCAGATACGCAGTATTTT.

V usage is TRBV5-1 and J usage is TRBJ1-2, with a possible D match to TRBD1 (5 bases). This CDR3 is built from 15 residues. V lost 0 bases and J lost 0, with 9 bases in between. In germline, CDR1 is SGHRS, CDR2 YFSETQ. The CDR3: CASSLVGASNYGYTF. The CDR3 coding sequence is TGCGCCAGCAGCTTGGTCGGGGCTTCTAACTATGGCTACACCTTC.

The chain combines TRBV23-1 with TRBJ1-3; D is undetermined. TRBV23-1 is assigned to the ORF class and has an uncertain function. With 3 bases removed from V and 3 bases from J, the gap between germline ends came to 9 bases. The CDR3 is made up of 14 amino acids. In nucleotides, the CDR3 is TGCGCCAGCAGTCAGGGGTGTCGTGGAAACACCATATATTTT. Translated, it gives CASSQGCRGNTIYF.

V gene TRBV6-5 combines with J gene TRBJ2-2, with TRBD1 as a possible D gene (7 bases). The CDR3 length is 15 residues. V lost 4 bases and J lost 3, with 12 bases in between. The germline V gene encodes CDR1 MNHEY and CDR2 SVGAGI. In DNA form, the CDR3 reads TGTGCCAGCAGTTTGGCAGGGGGGTACACCGGGGAGCTGTTTTTT. It translates to CASSLAGGYTGELFF.

This clone was detected only a few times. This chain uses TRBV27 with TRBJ1-5; a possible D gene is TRBD1 (5 bases). This CDR3 is 12 amino acids long. V lost 8 bases and J lost 1, with 6 bases in between. CDR1 and CDR2 (germline): MNHEY, SMNVEV (reference sequence). CDR3 region: CASGGSNQPQHF. In DNA form, the CDR3 reads TGTGCCAGCGGGGGAAGCAATCAGCCCCAGCATTTT.

This chain uses TRBV2 with TRBJ1-1; TRBD1 is a possible D gene (6 bases). V was clipped by 7 bases and J by 5 bases, with 14 bases between them. CDR3 size: 13 residues. CDR1 and CDR2 from the germline V gene are SNHLY and FYNNEI. CDR3 protein: CASTKQGETEAFF. The CDR3 region has the DNA TGTGCCAGCACCAAACAGGGAGAAACTGAAGCTTTCTTT.

The V gene is TRBV30, the J gene TRBJ2-5; D is perhaps TRBD1 (6 bases). Germline lookup yields CDR1 GTSNPN and CDR2 SVGIG (reference sequence). CDR3 length equals 14 residues. V was trimmed by 7 bases and J by 6 bases, leaving 21 bases between them. The CDR3 reads CALTSQGRSKTQYF. The CDR3, as DNA: TGTGCCTTGACCAGTCAGGGGCGGAGTAAGACCCAGTACTTC.

The rearrangement joins TRBV18 to TRBJ1-1, with D tentatively TRBD1 (5 bases). Per germline, CDR1 KGHSH and CDR2 LQKENI. The CDR3 is 13 amino acids. Trimming cost V 3 bases and J 4 bases, with 9 bases left between them. CDR3 region: CASSPPGGTEAFF. Written as DNA, the CDR3 is TGTGCCAGCTCACCGCCGGGGGGCACTGAAGCTTTCTTT.

V and J are TRBV6-5 and TRBJ2-1; TRBD1 is a possible D gene (6 bases). Germline V lookup: CDR1 MNHEY, CDR2 SVGAGI. The CDR3 extends over 13 amino acids. The V and J ends lost 10 bases and 4 bases respectively, with 14 bases between them. For the CDR3, the DNA is TGTGCCACGAATCCGGGACAATACAATGAGCAGTTCTTC. Translation: CATNPGQYNEQFF.

This clone occurred a few times. This sequence joins TRBV28 and TRBJ2-3, with D perhaps matching TRBD1 or TRBD2 (5 bases each). The CDR3 extends over 13 amino acids. Germline V gene data show CDR1 as MDHEN and CDR2 as SYDVKM. V shed 2 bases and J shed 5 bases, with 8 bases lying between them. The chain's CDR3 is CASSLVRGDTQYF. The CDR3 DNA reads TGTGCCAGCAGTTTAGTGAGGGGAGATACGCAGTATTTT.

This clone was seen just once. The gene calls are TRBV5-1 and TRBJ2-7, with D tentatively TRBD1 (7 bases). Trimming pared 1 base from V and 5 bases from J, leaving 16 bases between. CDR1 is SGHRS, CDR2 YFSETQ, per germline. CDR3 length: 15 amino acids. For the CDR3, the DNA is TGCGCCAGCAGCTTGTTAGCGCAGGGGGGAAACGAGCAGTACTTC. Its translation is CASSLLAQGGNEQYF.

The genes are TRBV5-4 and TRBJ1-4, with D uncertain. Germline V gene sequence: CDR1 SGHNT, CDR2 YYREEE (reference sequence). The CDR3 is 14 amino acids. Trimming cost V 2 bases and J 3 bases, with 8 bases left between them. The CDR3 here is CASSFGRANEKLFF. CDR3 DNA sequence: TGTGCCAGCAGCTTTGGGAGGGCTAATGAAAAACTGTTTTTT.